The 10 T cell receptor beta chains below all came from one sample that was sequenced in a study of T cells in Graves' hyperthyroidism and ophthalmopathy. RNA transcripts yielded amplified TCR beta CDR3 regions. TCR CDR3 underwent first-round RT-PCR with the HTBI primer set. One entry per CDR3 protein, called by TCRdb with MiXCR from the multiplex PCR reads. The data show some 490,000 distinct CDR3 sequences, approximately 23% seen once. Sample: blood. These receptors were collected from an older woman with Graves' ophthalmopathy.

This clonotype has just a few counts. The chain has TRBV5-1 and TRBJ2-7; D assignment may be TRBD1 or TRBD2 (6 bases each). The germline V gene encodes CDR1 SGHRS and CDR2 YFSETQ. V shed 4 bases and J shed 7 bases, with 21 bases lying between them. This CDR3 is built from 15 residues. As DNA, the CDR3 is TGCGCCAGCAGCAGAGTTGAGGGGGGCCCTTTAGAGCAGTACTTC. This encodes CASSRVEGGPLEQYF.

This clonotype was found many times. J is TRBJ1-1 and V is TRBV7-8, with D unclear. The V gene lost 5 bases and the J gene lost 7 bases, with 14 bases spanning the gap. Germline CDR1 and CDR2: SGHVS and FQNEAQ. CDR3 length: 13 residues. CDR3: CASSITTAVEAFF. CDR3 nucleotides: TGTGCCAGCAGCATAACTACAGCGGTTGAAGCTTTCTTT.

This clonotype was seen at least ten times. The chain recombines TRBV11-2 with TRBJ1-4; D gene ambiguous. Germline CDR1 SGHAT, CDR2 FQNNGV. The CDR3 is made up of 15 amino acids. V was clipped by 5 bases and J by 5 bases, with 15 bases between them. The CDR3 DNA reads TGTGCCAGCAGCGCCCGAAACGTTGTGAATGAAAAACTGTTTTTT. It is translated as CASSARNVVNEKLFF.

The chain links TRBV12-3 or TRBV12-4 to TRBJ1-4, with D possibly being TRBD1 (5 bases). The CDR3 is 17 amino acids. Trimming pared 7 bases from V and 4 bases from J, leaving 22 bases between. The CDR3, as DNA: TGTGCCAGCAAGCTAACTGCCGGGTCAGGGATTAATGAAAAACTGTTTTTT. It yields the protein CASKLTAGSGINEKLFF.

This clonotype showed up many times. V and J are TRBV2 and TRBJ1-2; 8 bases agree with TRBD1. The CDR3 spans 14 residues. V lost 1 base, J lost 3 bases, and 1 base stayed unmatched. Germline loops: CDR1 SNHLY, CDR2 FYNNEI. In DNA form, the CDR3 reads TGTGCCAGCAGTGAAGGGACAGGGTACTATGGCTACACCTTC. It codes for CASSEGTGYYGYTF.

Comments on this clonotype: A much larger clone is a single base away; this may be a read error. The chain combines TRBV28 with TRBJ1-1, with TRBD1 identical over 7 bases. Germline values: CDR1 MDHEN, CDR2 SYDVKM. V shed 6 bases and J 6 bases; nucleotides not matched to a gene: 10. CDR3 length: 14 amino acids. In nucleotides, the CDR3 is TGTGCCAGCAGCCTTACAGGGGTGTTCGCTGAAGCTTTCTTT. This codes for CASSLTGVFAEAFF.

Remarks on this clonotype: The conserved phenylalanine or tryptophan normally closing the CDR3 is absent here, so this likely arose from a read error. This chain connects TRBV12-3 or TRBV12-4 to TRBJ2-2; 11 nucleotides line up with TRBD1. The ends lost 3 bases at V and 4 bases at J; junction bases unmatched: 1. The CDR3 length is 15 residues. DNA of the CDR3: TGTGCCAGCAGTTTGGGGACAGGGGGCACCGGGGAGCTGTTTCTT. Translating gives CASSLGTGGTGELFL.

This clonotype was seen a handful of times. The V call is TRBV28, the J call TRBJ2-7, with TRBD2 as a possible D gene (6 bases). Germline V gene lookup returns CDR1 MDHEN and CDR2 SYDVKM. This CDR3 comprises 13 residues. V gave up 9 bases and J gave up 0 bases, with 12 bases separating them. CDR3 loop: CASVAGSSYEQYF. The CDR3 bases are TGTGCCAGTGTTGCGGGGAGCTCCTACGAGCAGTACTTC.

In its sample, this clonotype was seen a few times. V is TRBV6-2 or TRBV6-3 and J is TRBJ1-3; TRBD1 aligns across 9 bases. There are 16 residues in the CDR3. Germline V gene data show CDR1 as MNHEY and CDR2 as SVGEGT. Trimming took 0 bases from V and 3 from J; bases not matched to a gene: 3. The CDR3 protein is CASSYSTGGYGNTIYF. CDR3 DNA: TGTGCCAGCAGTTACTCTACAGGGGGCTATGGAAACACCATATATTTT.

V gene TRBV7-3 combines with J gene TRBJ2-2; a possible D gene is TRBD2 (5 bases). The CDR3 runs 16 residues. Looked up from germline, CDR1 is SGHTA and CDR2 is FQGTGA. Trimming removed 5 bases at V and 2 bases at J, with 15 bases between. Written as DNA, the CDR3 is TGTGCCAGCAGCCGAATTCCGAGGACTAACACCGGGGAGCTGTTTTTT. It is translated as CASSRIPRTNTGELFF.